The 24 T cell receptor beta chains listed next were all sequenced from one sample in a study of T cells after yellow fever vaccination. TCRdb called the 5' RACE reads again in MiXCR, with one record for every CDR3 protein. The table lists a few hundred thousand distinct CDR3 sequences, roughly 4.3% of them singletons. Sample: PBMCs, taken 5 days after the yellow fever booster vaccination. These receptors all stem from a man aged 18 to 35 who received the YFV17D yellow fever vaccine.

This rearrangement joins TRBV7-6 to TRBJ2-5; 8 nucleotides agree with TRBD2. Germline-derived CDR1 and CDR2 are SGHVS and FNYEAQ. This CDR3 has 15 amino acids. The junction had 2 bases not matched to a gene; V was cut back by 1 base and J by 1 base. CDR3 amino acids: CASSLGTSTQETQYF. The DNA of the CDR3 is TGTGCCAGCAGCTTAGGGACTAGCACCCAAGAGACCCAGTACTTC.

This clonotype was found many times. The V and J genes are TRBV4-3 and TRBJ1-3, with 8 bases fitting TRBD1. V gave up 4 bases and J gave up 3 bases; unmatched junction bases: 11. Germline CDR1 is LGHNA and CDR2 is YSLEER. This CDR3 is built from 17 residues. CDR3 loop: CASSLDISGQGGNTIYF. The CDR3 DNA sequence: TGCGCCAGCAGCCTGGATATAAGCGGACAGGGTGGAAACACCATATATTTT.

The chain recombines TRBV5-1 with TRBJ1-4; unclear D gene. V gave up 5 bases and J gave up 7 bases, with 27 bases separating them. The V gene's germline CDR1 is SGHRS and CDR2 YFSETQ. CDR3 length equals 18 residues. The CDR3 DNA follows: TGCGCCAGCAGATTCGCCTTCTCCCGGGCCCCCGGCGGTGAAAAACTGTTTTTT. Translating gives CASRFAFSRAPGGEKLFF.

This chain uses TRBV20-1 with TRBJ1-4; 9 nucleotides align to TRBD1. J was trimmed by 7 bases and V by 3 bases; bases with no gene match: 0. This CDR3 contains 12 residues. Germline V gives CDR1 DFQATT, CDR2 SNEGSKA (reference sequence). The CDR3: CSARDRGEKLFF. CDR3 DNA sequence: TGCAGTGCTAGGGACAGGGGTGAAAAACTGTTTTTT.

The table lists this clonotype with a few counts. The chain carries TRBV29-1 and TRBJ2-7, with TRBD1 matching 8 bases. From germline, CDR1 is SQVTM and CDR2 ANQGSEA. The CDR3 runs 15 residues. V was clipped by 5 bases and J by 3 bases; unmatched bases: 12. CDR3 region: CSVLKLRGRFYEQYF. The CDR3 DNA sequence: TGCAGCGTTCTCAAACTCAGGGGGCGTTTCTACGAGCAGTACTTC.

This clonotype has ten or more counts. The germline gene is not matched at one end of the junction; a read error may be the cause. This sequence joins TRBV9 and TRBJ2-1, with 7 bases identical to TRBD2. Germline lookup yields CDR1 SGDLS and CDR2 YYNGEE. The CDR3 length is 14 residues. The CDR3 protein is CASSPHPGLHLRLF. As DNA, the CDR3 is TGTGCCAGCAGCCCCCACCCGGGACTACACTTGAGACTCTTC.

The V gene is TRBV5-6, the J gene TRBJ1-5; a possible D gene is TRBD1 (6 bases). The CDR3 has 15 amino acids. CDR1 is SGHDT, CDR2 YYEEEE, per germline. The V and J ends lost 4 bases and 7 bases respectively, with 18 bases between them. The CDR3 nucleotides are TGTGCCAGCAGCGAAAGTCGGGGGGCGAGGCAGCCCCAGCATTTT. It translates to CASSESRGARQPQHF.

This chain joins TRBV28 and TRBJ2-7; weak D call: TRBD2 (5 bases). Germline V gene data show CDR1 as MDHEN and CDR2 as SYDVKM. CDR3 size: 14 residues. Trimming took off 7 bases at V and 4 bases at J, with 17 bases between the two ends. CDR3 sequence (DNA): TGTGCCAGCATTCCCCGCACGGGGTTATACGAGCAGTACTTC. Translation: CASIPRTGLYEQYF.

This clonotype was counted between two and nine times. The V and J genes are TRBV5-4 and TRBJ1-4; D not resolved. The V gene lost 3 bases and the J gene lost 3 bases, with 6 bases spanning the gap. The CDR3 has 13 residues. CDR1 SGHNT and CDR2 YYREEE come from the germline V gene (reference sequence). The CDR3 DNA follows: TGTGCCAGCAGCTCCGACGCTAATGAAAAACTGTTTTTT. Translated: CASSSDANEKLFF.

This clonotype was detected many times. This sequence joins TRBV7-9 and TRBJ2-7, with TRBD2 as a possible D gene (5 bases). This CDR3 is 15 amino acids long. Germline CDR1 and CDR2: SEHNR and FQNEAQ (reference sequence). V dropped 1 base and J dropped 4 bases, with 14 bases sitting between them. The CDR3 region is CASSLDPGVRYEQYF. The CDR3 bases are TGTGCCAGCAGCTTAGATCCCGGGGTCAGATACGAGCAGTACTTC.

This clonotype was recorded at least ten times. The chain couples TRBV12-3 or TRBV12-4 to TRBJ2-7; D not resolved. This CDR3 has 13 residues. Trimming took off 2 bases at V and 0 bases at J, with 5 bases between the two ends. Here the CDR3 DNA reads TGTGCCAGCAGTTTAACACCCTCCTACGAGCAGTACGTC. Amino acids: CASSLTPSYEQYV.

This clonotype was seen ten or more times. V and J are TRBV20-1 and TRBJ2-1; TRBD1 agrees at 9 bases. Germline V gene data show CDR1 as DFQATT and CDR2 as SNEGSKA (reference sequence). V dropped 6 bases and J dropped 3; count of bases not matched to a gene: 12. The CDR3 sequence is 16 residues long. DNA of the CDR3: TGCAGTGCCAGGAGGGTGAGGACAGGGGACTACAATGAGCAGTTCTTC. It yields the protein CSARRVRTGDYNEQFF.

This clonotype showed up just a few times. The DNA of the CDR3 is TGTGCCAGCAGCCAAGGGGTCGATTTCTACGAGCAGTACTTC. Translated, it gives CASSQGVDFYEQYF. This chain links TRBV3-1 with TRBJ2-7; D is uncertain. This CDR3 has 14 amino acids. From germline, CDR1 is LGHDT and CDR2 YNNKEL (reference sequence). With 1 base removed from V and 3 bases from J, the gap between germline ends came to 10 bases.

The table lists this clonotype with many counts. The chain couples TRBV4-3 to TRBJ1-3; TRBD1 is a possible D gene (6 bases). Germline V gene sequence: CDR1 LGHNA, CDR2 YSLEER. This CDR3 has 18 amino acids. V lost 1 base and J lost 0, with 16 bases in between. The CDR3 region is CASSQGAGQLTSGNTIYF. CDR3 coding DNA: TGCGCCAGCAGCCAAGGAGCTGGACAGCTAACCTCTGGAAACACCATATATTTT.

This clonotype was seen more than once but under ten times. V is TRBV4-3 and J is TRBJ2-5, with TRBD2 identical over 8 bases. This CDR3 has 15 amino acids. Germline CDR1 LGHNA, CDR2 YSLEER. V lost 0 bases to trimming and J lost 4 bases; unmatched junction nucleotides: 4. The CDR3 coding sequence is TGCGCCAGCAGCCAAGACACCGGGGGGGGAGAGACCCAGTACTTC. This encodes CASSQDTGGGETQYF.

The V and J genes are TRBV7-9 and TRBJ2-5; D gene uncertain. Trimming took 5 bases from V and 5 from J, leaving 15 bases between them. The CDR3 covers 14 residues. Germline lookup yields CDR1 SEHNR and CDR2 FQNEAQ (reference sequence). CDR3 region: CASSPAAERETQYF. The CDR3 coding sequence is TGTGCCAGCAGCCCCGCAGCCGAGAGGGAGACCCAGTACTTC.

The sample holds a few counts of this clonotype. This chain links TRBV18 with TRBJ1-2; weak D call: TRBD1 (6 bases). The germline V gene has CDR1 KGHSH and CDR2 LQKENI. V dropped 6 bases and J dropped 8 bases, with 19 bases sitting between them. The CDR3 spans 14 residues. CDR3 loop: CASSHSRGGGGYTF. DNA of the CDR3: TGTGCCAGCTCCCACTCTAGGGGGGGCGGAGGCTACACCTTC. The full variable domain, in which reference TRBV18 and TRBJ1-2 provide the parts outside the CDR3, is NAGVMQNPRHLVRRRGQEARLRCSPMKGHSHVYWYRQLPEEGLKFMVYLQKENIIDESGMPKERFSAEFPKEGPSILRIQQVVRGDSAAYFCASSHSRGGGGYTFGSGTRLTVV.

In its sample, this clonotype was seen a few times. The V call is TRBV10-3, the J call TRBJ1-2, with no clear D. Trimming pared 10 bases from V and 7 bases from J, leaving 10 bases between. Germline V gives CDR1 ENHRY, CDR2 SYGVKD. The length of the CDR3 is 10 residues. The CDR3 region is CATQSRGYTF. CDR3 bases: TGTGCCACCCAATCTCGTGGCTACACCTTC.

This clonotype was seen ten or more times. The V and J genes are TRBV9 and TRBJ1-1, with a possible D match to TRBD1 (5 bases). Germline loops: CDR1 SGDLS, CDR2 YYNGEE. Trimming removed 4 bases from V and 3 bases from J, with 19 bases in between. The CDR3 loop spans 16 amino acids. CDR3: CASSPTGGAWDTEAFF. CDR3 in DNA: TGTGCCAGCAGCCCCACGGGGGGAGCATGGGACACTGAAGCTTTCTTT.

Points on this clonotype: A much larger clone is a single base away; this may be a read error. Written as DNA, the CDR3 is TGTGCCAGCAGCTTTGACACTGAAGCTTTCTTT. It yields the protein CASSFDTEAFF. V gene TRBV7-8 combines with J gene TRBJ1-1; D ambiguous. The V and J ends lost 3 bases and 3 bases respectively, with 2 bases between them. The CDR3 has 11 amino acids. Germline V gene sequence: CDR1 SGHVS, CDR2 FQNEAQ.

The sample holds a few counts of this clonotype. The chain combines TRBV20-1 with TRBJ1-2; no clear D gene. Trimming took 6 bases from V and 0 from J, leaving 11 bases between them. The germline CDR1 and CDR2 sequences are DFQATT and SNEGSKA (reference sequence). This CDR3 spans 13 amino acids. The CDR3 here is CSAVAEANYGYTF. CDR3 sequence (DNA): TGCAGTGCAGTCGCGGAAGCTAACTATGGCTACACCTTC.

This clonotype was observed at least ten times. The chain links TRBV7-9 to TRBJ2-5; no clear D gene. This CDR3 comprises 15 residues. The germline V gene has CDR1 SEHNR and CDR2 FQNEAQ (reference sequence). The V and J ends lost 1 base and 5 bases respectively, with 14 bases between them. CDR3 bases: TGTGCCAGCAGCTTAGTAGGTAGCCGTTCCGAGACCCAGTACTTC. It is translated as CASSLVGSRSETQYF.

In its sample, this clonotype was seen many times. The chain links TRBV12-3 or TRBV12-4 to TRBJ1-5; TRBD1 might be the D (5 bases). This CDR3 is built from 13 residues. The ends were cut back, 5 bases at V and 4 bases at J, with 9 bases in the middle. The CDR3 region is CASSGTGNQPQHF. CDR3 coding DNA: TGTGCCAGCAGTGGGACTGGGAATCAGCCCCAGCATTTT.

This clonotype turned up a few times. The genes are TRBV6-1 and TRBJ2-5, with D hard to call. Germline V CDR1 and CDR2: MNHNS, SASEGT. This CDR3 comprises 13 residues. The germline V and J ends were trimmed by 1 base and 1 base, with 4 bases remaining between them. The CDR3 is CASSEDSQETQYF. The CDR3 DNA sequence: TGTGCCAGCAGTGAAGACAGCCAAGAGACCCAGTACTTC.